The subject of this entry is one TCR beta chain. Its antigen is not identified. These data are taken from a study of T cell responses to AZD1222 COVID-19 vaccine. Germline V CDR1 and CDR2: LNHDA, SQIVND (reference sequence). The CDR3 has 12 amino acids. V was pared by 7 bases and J by 8 bases, with 14 bases between. Study-level points and caveats: Donors in the cohort were predominantly white British and more often female, and clonal diversity was possibly underestimated. Among those given AZD1222, only 6 or 7 were seropositive at baseline. The span of vaccine-associated CD4 TCRs extended across spike, with dominance at 160-218 and 743-854.

Sequenced by immunoSEQ multiplex PCR; TCRdb stores in-frame clones only, minus some. This table holds about 84,000 clones, approximately 83% found once. Specimen: peripheral blood, collected 28 days after the second AZD1222 dose. This sequence was found in an adult who received the AZD1222 COVID-19 vaccine. The V call is TRBV19, the J call TRBJ1-2; possibly TRBD1 for D (5 bases). The CDR3 nucleotides are TGTGCCAGTAAAATGGGGGGTGGCGGCTACACCTTC. This sequence encodes CASKMGGGGYTF.